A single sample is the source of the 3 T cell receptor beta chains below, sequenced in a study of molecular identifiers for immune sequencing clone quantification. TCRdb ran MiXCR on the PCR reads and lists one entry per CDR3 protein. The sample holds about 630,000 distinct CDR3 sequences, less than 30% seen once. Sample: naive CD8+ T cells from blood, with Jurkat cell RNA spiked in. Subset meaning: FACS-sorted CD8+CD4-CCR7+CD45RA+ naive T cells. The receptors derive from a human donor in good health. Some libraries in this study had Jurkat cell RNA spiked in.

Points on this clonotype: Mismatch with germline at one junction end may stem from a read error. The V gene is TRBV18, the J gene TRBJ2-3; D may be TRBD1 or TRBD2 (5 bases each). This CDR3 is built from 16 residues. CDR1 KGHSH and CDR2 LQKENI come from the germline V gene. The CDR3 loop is CARSPKRGRATDTQYF. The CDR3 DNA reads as TGTGCCCGCTCCCCGAAGAGGGGCAGGGCCACAGATACGCAGTATTTT.

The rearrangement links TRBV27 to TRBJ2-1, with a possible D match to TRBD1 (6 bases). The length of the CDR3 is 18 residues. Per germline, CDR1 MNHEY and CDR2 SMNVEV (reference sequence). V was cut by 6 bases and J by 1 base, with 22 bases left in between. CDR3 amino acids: CASSVLGLTTGSYNEQFF. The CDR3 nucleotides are TGTGCCAGCAGCGTTCTGGGGCTGACGACAGGTTCCTACAATGAGCAGTTCTTC.

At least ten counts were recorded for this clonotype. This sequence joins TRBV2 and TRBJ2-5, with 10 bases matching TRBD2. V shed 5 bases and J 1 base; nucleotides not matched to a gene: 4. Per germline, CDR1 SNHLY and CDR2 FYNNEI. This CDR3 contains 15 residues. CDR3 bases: TGTGCCAGCAGTATGGGACTAGCGCTCCAAGAGACCCAGTACTTC. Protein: CASSMGLALQETQYF.